The 20 T cell receptor beta chains listed next were all sequenced from one sample in a study of blood T cells in healthy people across ages. Primers used in a second PCR of roughly 6 to 11 cycles were a sample-barcoded 5' primer and a J-beta primer mix. TCRdb reprocessed the 5' RACE reads via MiXCR and lists one record per CDR3 protein. The table includes 1.5 million to 2 million distinct CDR3 sequences, 34% detected once. Sequencing used blood. The receptors come from a woman in her thirties in good health.

The chain's CDR3 is CAWGDSSYEQYF. The CDR3 DNA reads TGTGCCTGGGGGGACTCATCCTACGAGCAGTACTTC. The rearrangement uses TRBV30 and TRBJ2-7; perhaps TRBD2 as D (6 bases). The CDR3 loop spans 12 amino acids. Germline lookup yields CDR1 GTSNPN and CDR2 SVGIG (reference sequence). V gave up 5 bases and J gave up 1 base, with 9 bases separating them. Full variable domain (remainder filled in from reference TRBV30 and TRBJ2-7): SQTIHQWPATLVQPVGSPLSLECTVEGTSNPNLYWYRQAAGRGLQLLFYSVGIGQISSEVPQNLSASRPQDRQFILSSKKLLLSDSGFYLCAWGDSSYEQYFGPGTRLTVT.

The gene calls are TRBV30 and TRBJ2-7; 9 nucleotides agree with TRBD2. V gave up 4 bases and J gave up 2 bases; unmatched junction bases: 6. This CDR3 region has 14 residues. CDR1 and CDR2 (germline): GTSNPN, SVGIG (reference sequence). The CDR3 loop is CAWTYSGSAYEQYF. The CDR3 nucleotides read TGTGCCTGGACCTATAGCGGGAGCGCCTACGAGCAGTACTTC.

This clonotype was picked up many times. As DNA, the CDR3 is TGTGCCAGCAGTAATTCTAGGGATGGGGAGCAGTACTTC. This gives the protein CASSNSRDGEQYF. This sequence joins TRBV27 and TRBJ2-7; unclear D gene. V lost 5 bases, J lost 7 bases, and 15 bases lay in between. Germline V gene data show CDR1 as MNHEY and CDR2 as SMNVEV (reference sequence). The CDR3 runs to 13 residues.

Only a few counts were recorded for this clonotype. V gene TRBV6-2 or TRBV6-3 combines with J gene TRBJ2-5; 7 bases agree with TRBD2. Germline V gene lookup returns CDR1 MNHEY and CDR2 SVGEGT. V was clipped by 4 bases and J by 2 bases; unmatched bases: 7. The length of the CDR3 is 15 residues. The CDR3 sequence is CASSSHLAAQETQYF. The CDR3 DNA sequence: TGTGCCAGCAGTTCCCATCTAGCGGCACAAGAGACCCAGTACTTC.

This clonotype has just a few counts. The chain couples TRBV6-5 to TRBJ2-6; D gene unclear. Germline CDR1 is MNHEY and CDR2 is SVGAGI. Trimming took 5 bases from V and 2 from J, leaving 10 bases between them. This CDR3 contains 15 residues. The CDR3 loop reads CASSVHGAGANVLTF. CDR3 coding DNA: TGTGCCAGCAGTGTACATGGAGCTGGGGCCAACGTCCTGACTTTC.

The rearrangement joins TRBV27 to TRBJ2-7, with 8 bases lining up with TRBD1. The CDR3 sequence is 15 residues long. The V gene end was trimmed by 6 bases and the J gene end by 6 bases; junction bases not matched to a gene: 13. CDR1 MNHEY and CDR2 SMNVEV come from the germline V gene (reference sequence). The CDR3 nucleotides are TGTGCCAGCAGCCCAGGACGGACAGGGAATCGCGAGCAGTACTTC. It yields the protein CASSPGRTGNREQYF.

This clonotype was seen more than once but under ten times. The chain recombines TRBV5-8 with TRBJ1-2, with TRBD1 matching over 12 bases. The CDR3 length is 16 residues. V lost 2 bases, J lost 8 bases, and 10 bases stayed unmatched. Germline V CDR1 and CDR2: SGHTS, YDEGEE. The CDR3 sequence: CASSFLPGQGAGGYTF. As DNA, the CDR3 is TGTGCCAGCAGCTTCCTACCGGGACAGGGGGCGGGCGGCTACACCTTC.

This clonotype was found many times. The J gene is TRBJ2-3, the V gene TRBV7-9; D not resolved. Germline values: CDR1 SEHNR, CDR2 FQNEAQ (reference sequence). The CDR3 spans 14 residues. The V gene lost 1 base and the J gene lost 2 bases, with 7 bases spanning the gap. CDR3 DNA sequence: TGTGCCAGCAGCTTAGGACTTCCCACAGATACGCAGTATTTT. Translated, it gives CASSLGLPTDTQYF.

The genes are TRBV2 and TRBJ2-1, with D uncertain. Germline CDR1 SNHLY, CDR2 FYNNEI. V shed 0 bases and J shed 0 bases, with 12 bases lying between them. CDR3 length equals 17 residues. As DNA, the CDR3 is TGTGCCAGCAGTGAAGCGCCACCGCAGATCTCCTACAATGAGCAGTTCTTC. This encodes CASSEAPPQISYNEQFF.

This clonotype turned up a few times. The chain recombines TRBV13 with TRBJ1-1, with D perhaps matching TRBD1 (5 bases). The CDR3 has 17 residues. CDR1 PRHDT and CDR2 FYEKMQ come from the germline V gene (reference sequence). V was trimmed by 0 bases and J by 1 base, leaving 15 bases between them. The CDR3 bases are TGTGCCAGCAGCTTAGGAGGTGAAGGGGAGGCGAACACTGAAGCTTTCTTT. The encoded protein is CASSLGGEGEANTEAFF.

This clonotype was observed a few times. The chain recombines TRBV20-1 with TRBJ1-5; D possibly corresponds to TRBD1 (5 bases). V lost 6 bases to trimming and J lost 2 bases, with 17 bases between them. CDR3 length: 15 amino acids. The germline CDR1 and CDR2 sequences are DFQATT and SNEGSKA (reference sequence). CDR3 nucleotides: TGCAGTGCGCCTCGGGGTGGGGCTGGCAATCAGCCCCAGCATTTT. It is translated as CSAPRGGAGNQPQHF.

This chain uses TRBV18 with TRBJ1-2; D is unclear. Germline V gives CDR1 KGHSH, CDR2 LQKENI. CDR3 length equals 14 residues. The germline V and J ends were trimmed by 2 bases and 4 bases, with 11 bases remaining between them. The CDR3 spells CASSPMRESYGYTF. CDR3 sequence (DNA): TGTGCCAGCTCACCAATGAGGGAAAGCTATGGCTACACCTTC.

V gene TRBV6-1 combines with J gene TRBJ2-7; 7 bases are a match to TRBD1. Germline V lookup: CDR1 MNHNS, CDR2 SASEGT. This CDR3 has 15 amino acids. Trimming cost V 3 bases and J 1 base; bases outside gene matches: 6. CDR3 region: CASSDEVRGSYEQYF. Written as DNA, the CDR3 is TGTGCCAGCAGTGATGAGGTCAGGGGGTCCTACGAGCAGTACTTC.

The chain is built from TRBV13 and TRBJ2-3; D remains ambiguous. The germline V gene has CDR1 PRHDT and CDR2 FYEKMQ (reference sequence). This CDR3 is 15 amino acids long. Deletions cut 5 bases from V and 0 bases from J, with 12 bases between. CDR3 sequence (DNA): TGTGCCAGCAGCCCGTCTCCCCTAAGCACAGATACGCAGTATTTT. It translates to CASSPSPLSTDTQYF.

This clonotype was seen more than once but under ten times. J is TRBJ2-5 and V is TRBV15; the match to TRBD2 covers 9 bases. With 3 bases clipped from V and 5 bases from J, the junction kept 10 bases outside the gene matches. Germline assignment: CDR1 LNHNV and CDR2 YYDKDF (reference sequence). The CDR3 consists of 16 residues. In DNA form, the CDR3 reads TGTGCCACCAGCAGTTCAGCGGGGGGCCCTAGGGAGACCCAGTACTTC. This gives the protein CATSSSAGGPRETQYF.

The chain links TRBV6-5 to TRBJ2-3; 11 nucleotides line up with TRBD2. This CDR3 comprises 16 residues. In germline, CDR1 is MNHEY, CDR2 SVGAGI. The trim removed 1 base at V and 3 bases at J, leaving 3 bases unmatched. DNA of the CDR3: TGTGCCAGCAGTTACTTTAGCGGGGGGGCAACAGATACGCAGTATTTT. Its protein is CASSYFSGGATDTQYF.

This clonotype was counted a few times. The V call is TRBV20-1, the J call TRBJ1-5; no firm D call. The CDR3 has 14 amino acids. V lost 3 bases, J lost 0 bases, and 9 bases lay in between. Germline V lookup: CDR1 DFQATT, CDR2 SNEGSKA (reference sequence). Here the CDR3 reads CSASWSYSNQPQHF. CDR3 coding DNA: TGCAGTGCTAGTTGGTCCTATAGCAATCAGCCCCAGCATTTT.

This clonotype was seen more than once but under ten times. This rearrangement joins TRBV10-3 to TRBJ2-3; weak D call: TRBD2 (6 bases). CDR1 is ENHRY, CDR2 SYGVKD, per germline. There are 14 residues in the CDR3. Trimming removed 0 bases from V and 8 bases from J, with 12 bases in between. The CDR3 spells CAISESTGVFTQYF. In nucleotides, the CDR3 is TGTGCCATCAGTGAGTCTACGGGGGTCTTTACGCAGTATTTT.

V usage is TRBV7-2 and J usage is TRBJ2-4; 7 bases are a match to TRBD2. The end of the DNA aligns better with TRBJ2-7, so the J call may be wrong. The CDR3 has 15 amino acids. CDR1 is SGHTA and CDR2 is FQGNSA in the germline V gene. The CDR3 coding sequence is TGTGCCAGCAGTAATTCCCCCAGACTAGCAGACGAGCAGTACTTC. Translating gives CASSNSPRLADEQYF.

The genes are TRBV10-2 and TRBJ1-1, with D perhaps TRBD1 (5 bases). V shed 6 bases and J shed 0 bases, with 17 bases lying between them. The V gene's germline CDR1 is WSHSY and CDR2 SAAADI. There are 16 residues in the CDR3. This CDR3 reads CASRKRGDSMNTEAFF. DNA of the CDR3: TGCGCCAGCAGGAAGAGGGGAGACAGCATGAACACTGAAGCTTTCTTT.